These T cell receptor beta chains were read from a single sample in a study of T cells in Graves' hyperthyroidism and ophthalmopathy. TCRdb processed the multiplex PCR reads anew with MiXCR; each CDR3 protein has one entry. The top ten clones hold roughly 44% of a sample with a few hundred thousand distinct CDR3 sequences, about 17% of them seen once. Sequencing input: blood. These receptor sequences come from a man between 35 and 55 years old with Graves' hyperthyroidism. Both conserved end residues are part of each CDR3. A D gene is named only where the DNA matches it firmly. The size field is filled for only some rows; it gives once, few, many or a size class.

D	size	J	V	DNA	CDR3
TRBD1	-	TRBJ2-3	TRBV2	TGTGCCAGCAGTAAAGGACAGGGAGGCGCGCAGTATTTT	CASSKGQGGAQYF
-	many	TRBJ2-1	TRBV7-3	TGTGCCAGCAGCCTACAGGGCAACTATAATGAGCAGTTCTTC	CASSLQGNYNEQFF
TRBD2	-	TRBJ2-5	TRBV20-1	TGCAGTGCTCTAGGCCCACTAGCGGTGGAAGTGTACTTC	CSALGPLAVEVYF
-	many	TRBJ2-5	TRBV7-2	TGTGCCAGCAGCTTCATTAGCGAGACCCAGTACTTC	CASSFISETQYF
-	many	TRBJ1-5	TRBV30	TGTGCCTGGAGTCGGGTACACAATCAGCCCCAGCATTTT	CAWSRVHNQPQHF
TRBD1	many	TRBJ2-5	TRBV20-1	TGCAGTGCTAGGAGGGACAGGTCCACCCAGTACTTC	CSARRDRSTQYF
-	-	TRBJ1-5	TRBV7-2	TGTGCCAGCAGCCCAGACTGGGAGGGCAATCAGCCCCAGCATTTT	CASSPDWEGNQPQHF
-	many	TRBJ1-6	TRBV20-1	TGCAGTGCTAGCTTTGCCAGACAAGACGAACCCCCCCACTTT	CSASFARQDEPPHF
TRBD1	many	TRBJ2-4	TRBV5-1	TGCGCCAGCAGCTCTACAGGGGGCCCAACCGGAAACATTCAGTACTTC	CASSSTGGPTGNIQYF
-	-	TRBJ1-5	TRBV5-6	TGTGCCAGCAGCTTGGGACAGATAGGGCAGCCCCAGCATTTT	CASSLGQIGQPQHF
TRBD1	many	TRBJ2-2	TRBV12-3/TRBV12-4	TGTGCCAGCAGTTTCCACAGGGGATTTGCGAACACCGGGGAGCTGTTTTTT	CASSFHRGFANTGELFF
-	-	TRBJ2-2	TRBV19	TGTGCCAGTATACGGACAGCCGAACCTGGGGAGCTGTTTTTT	CASIRTAEPGELFF
TRBD1	-	TRBJ1-1	TRBV12-3/TRBV12-4	TGTGCCAGCAGTTTAACGGGCAGGGGGGACACTGAAGCTTTCTTT	CASSLTGRGDTEAFF
TRBD1	few	TRBJ2-5	TRBV20-1	TGCAGTGCTCACGGGACAGTAGAAGAACCCCAGTACTTC	CSAHGTVEEPQYF
TRBD1	many	TRBJ1-1	TRBV18	TGTGCCAGCTCACCGGGACAGGGAACTTTGAACACTGAAGCTTTCTTT	CASSPGQGTLNTEAFF
-	many	TRBJ2-5	TRBV5-6	TGTGCCAGCAGCTTGGCCTTGGGTTACGAGACCCAGTACTTC	CASSLALGYETQYF
-	few	TRBJ1-5	TRBV19	TGTGCCAGTAGTATCGAGGGGGTCTCCGGCAATCAGCCCCAGCATTTT	CASSIEGVSGNQPQHF
-	few	TRBJ1-1	TRBV27	TGTGCCAGCAGTTTAAGGGAGAACACTGAAGCTTTCTTT	CASSLRENTEAFF
-	many	TRBJ1-2	TRBV7-9	TGTGCCAGCAGCCTGCTGACAGTAGCTAACTATGGCTACACCTTC	CASSLLTVANYGYTF
TRBD2	many	TRBJ2-3	TRBV5-1	TGCGCCAGCAGCTTGGTTGGGACTAGCGGGGGCGGAGATACGCAGTATTTT	CASSLVGTSGGGDTQYF
-	many	TRBJ2-7	TRBV2	TGTGCCAGCAGTGAAAACAACATATCCTACGAGCAGTACTTC	CASSENNISYEQYF
-	many	TRBJ1-1	TRBV5-1	TGCGCCAGCAGCTTCAGGACGAACACTGAAGCTTTCTTT	CASSFRTNTEAFF
-	few	TRBJ2-1	TRBV19	TGTGCCAGTAGTATATTCGGGGCGGTCTCCTACAATGAGCAGTTCTTC	CASSIFGAVSYNEQFF
TRBD1	few	TRBJ1-3	TRBV4-2	TGTGCCAGCAGCCATCCCGGGACAGCTGGAAACACCATATATTTT	CASSHPGTAGNTIYF
-	many	TRBJ2-7	TRBV20-1	TGCAGTGCTATGGGGGGAGATGGGTACGAGCAGTACTTC	CSAMGGDGYEQYF
TRBD1	many	TRBJ2-3	TRBV5-6	TGTGCCAGCAGACTCACAGGGGCTGTCACAGATACGCAGTATTTT	CASRLTGAVTDTQYF
-	-	TRBJ2-1	TRBV4-2	TGTGCCAGCAGCCAAGAGTGGGGGTCGGGTGAGCAGTTCTTC	CASSQEWGSGEQFF
-	few	TRBJ1-4	TRBV5-1	TGCGCCAGCAGCTCCACCCCAGGTTCTGAAAAACTGTTTTTT	CASSSTPGSEKLFF
TRBD1	many	TRBJ1-1	TRBV30	TGTGCCTGGAGCGGACAGGAAGGCGCTGAAGCTTTCTTT	CAWSGQEGAEAFF
-	-	TRBJ2-7	TRBV5-4	TGTGCCAGCAGCAAGGACGGAGGAGCCTACGAGCAGTACTTC	CASSKDGGAYEQYF
TRBD2	-	TRBJ2-1	TRBV9	TGTGCCTGCAGCGTAGGACACCTGGGGGTGGGGGGGAAACAGTTCTTC	CACSVGHLGVGGKQFF
TRBD1	-	TRBJ2-7	TRBV2	TGTGCCAGTGAGGTGGACAGGGACAACGAGCAGTACTTC	CASEVDRDNEQYF
-	many	TRBJ1-2	TRBV28	TGTGCCAGCAGGCGCGAAATATATAGCTATGGCTACACCTTC	CASRREIYSYGYTF
-	-	TRBJ1-3	TRBV7-6	TGTGCCAGCAGCTTAGTCACTTTGGACAGTCTCTTCGAAGGGGCCACCATATATTTT	CASSLVTLDSLFEGATIYF
-	many	TRBJ2-5	TRBV6-1	TGTGCCAGCAGTCCGTCCCTTTTGCAGGGAAAAGAGACCCAGTACTTC	CASSPSLLQGKETQYF
TRBD1	many	TRBJ2-2	TRBV11-2	TGTGCCAGCAGCCGTAAGCCAGGGGGCACCGGGGAGCTGTTTTTT	CASSRKPGGTGELFF
TRBD1	-	TRBJ1-4	TRBV12-3/TRBV12-4	TGTGCCAGCAGCGAGACGGGACAGAATGAAAAACTGTTTTTT	CASSETGQNEKLFF
TRBD1	many	TRBJ2-2	TRBV7-2	TGTGCCAGCAGCCGACAGGGTATTGCCGGGGAGCTGTTTTTT	CASSRQGIAGELFF
-	many	TRBJ1-6	TRBV28	TGTGCCAGCACCCCGGGGGGAACAGTTACTTCACCCCTCCACTTT	CASTPGGTVTSPLHF
TRBD1	-	TRBJ2-7	TRBV28	TGTGCCAGCAGTACACAGGGGAAGAAGCAGTACTTC	CASSTQGKKQYF
TRBD1	once	TRBJ2-1	TRBV6-4	TGTGCCAGCAGTGGGGGAACAGGGGGCAATGAGCAGTTCTTC	CASSGGTGGNEQFF
-	once	TRBJ2-3	TRBV12-3/TRBV12-4	TGTGCCAGCAGTCCCCTTTGGGGAACAGATACGCAGTATTTT	CASSPLWGTDTQYF
-	many	TRBJ2-1	TRBV7-2	TGTGCCAGCAGCTTAGAGGGGGAGATATACAATGAGCAGTTCTTC	CASSLEGEIYNEQFF
-	many	TRBJ1-4	TRBV28	TGTGCCAGCAGTTTAGGGGGAGGTGGTTATGAAAAACTGTTTTTT	CASSLGGGGYEKLFF
TRBD1	many	TRBJ2-5	TRBV10-3	TGTGCCATCAGTGTTAGGGGGCTGGAGACCCAGTACTTC	CAISVRGLETQYF
TRBD1	many	TRBJ2-7	TRBV10-3	TGTGCCATCAGATCCGGGACAGGGGCCAGAGAGCAGTACTTC	CAIRSGTGAREQYF
-	few	TRBJ2-2	TRBV5-4	TGTGCCAGCAGCTTGGTAGTCGGGGAGCTGTTTTTT	CASSLVVGELFF
-	many	TRBJ2-2	TRBV6-6	TGTGCCAGCAGTTACTCGTATCTGGCCGGGGAGCTGTTTTTT	CASSYSYLAGELFF
-	many	TRBJ1-6	TRBV28	TGTGCCAGCAGTGCCCCACAGGGCGGTTCACCCCTCCACTTT	CASSAPQGGSPLHF
-	few	TRBJ2-2	TRBV12-3/TRBV12-4	TGTACCAGCAGTCCGAAGAGCGCGAACACCGGGGAGCTGTTTTTT	CTSSPKSANTGELFF